The present T cell receptor beta chain was sequenced within a study of tumor-infiltrating lymphocytes in primary liver carcinoma. Study-wide results and caveats: The 250 largest clones made up significantly more of tumor than blood repertoires (p = 0.039).

TCR beta cDNA was made from 400 to 600 ng total RNA with a constant-region primer. Sequencing libraries for TCR beta derived from three nested multiplex PCR rounds that used slightly modified ARM-PCR. The two initial PCR rounds, around 11 cycles each, used TRBV1-TRBV30 forward and C-beta reverse primers. In TCRdb, the multiplex PCR reads were re-called with MiXCR into one record per CDR3 protein. This table has fewer than 350,000 distinct CDR3 sequences, about 60% appearing once. Comments on this clonotype: Its cognate antigen is unknown. A read error may account for a junction end that differs from germline.

Germline DNA was extracted too, while blood RNA derived from unsorted whole blood. There were only treatment-naive patients, all with chronic HBV infection. Germline loops: CDR1 SQVTM, CDR2 ANQGSEA. The CDR3 contains 13 residues. The gene calls are TRBV29-1 and TRBJ1-6, with D perhaps TRBD1 (6 bases). The sample taken for sequencing was peripheral blood. This sequence was found in a man between 40 and 49 years old with primary liver carcinoma and hepatitis B virus infection. CDR3 in DNA: TGCAACGTTGGACCCGACAGGAATTCACCCCCCCACTTT. Amino acids: CNVGPDRNSPPHF.